The clone carrying this T cell receptor beta chain was counted a few times. Its target is unknown. There are 15 residues in the CDR3. Germline CDR1 and CDR2: SGHDT and YYEEEE. V was trimmed by 0 bases and J by 4 bases, leaving 13 bases between them. TCRdb used MiXCR to reprocess the reads, holding one entry per CDR3 protein. The table includes about 770,000 distinct CDR3 sequences, about 27% detected once. The data were obtained in a study of T cell repertoires in cytomegalovirus infection. Study context: It was recently identified HLA-C-restricted and well-studied HLA-B-restricted CMV epitopes that the study used. The public TCR beta signatures pointed to both CMV infection and matching HLA type.

General observations from the study: HLA-C-restricted CMV-specific TCR beta clonotypes prevailed in the ex vivo response.

This sequence was found in a human donor in good health (CMV status not recorded). Some clones in this sample may be carry-over from other donors' samples. The chain recombines TRBV5-6 with TRBJ1-2; no reliable D call. The sequenced sample was cultured CD8+ T cells from PBMCs, obtained from culture after CMV antigen stimulation. CDR3 DNA: TGTGCCAGCAGCTTGGTGGAAACAGCCATCTATGGCTACACCTTC. This gives the protein CASSLVETAIYGYTF.